This T cell receptor beta chain was identified during a study of Graves' ophthalmopathy and Graves' hyperthyroidism. This clonotype was seen many times. This CDR3 has 18 residues. Looked up from germline, CDR1 is ENHRY and CDR2 is SYGVKD. V dropped 6 bases and J dropped 5; count of bases not matched to a gene: 16. As the template, RNA transcripts were used to amplify TCR beta CDR3 regions. First-round RT-PCR with HTBI primers preceded a second-round multiplex PCR. TCRdb passed the multiplex PCR reads through MiXCR, listing each CDR3 protein once. The repertoire includes 300,000 to 500,000 distinct CDR3 sequences, 15% of them detected once, and roughly 7% sits in the top ten.

The chain is built from TRBV10-3 and TRBJ2-7, with 13 bases aligning to TRBD2. The receptor was isolated from a woman between 18 and 29 years old with stable Graves' hyperthyroidism. Sequencing was carried out using peripheral blood. Written as DNA, the CDR3 is TGTGCCATCAGCGCAGAGTCTCTGACTAGCGGGGGGCTGAACGAGCAGTACTTC. Protein product: CAISAESLTSGGLNEQYF.